The 6 T cell receptor beta chains listed next were all sequenced from one sample in a study of response to subunit inactivated influenza vaccine. MiXCR was run by TCRdb on the RT-PCR reads, yielding one entry per CDR3 protein. Of 600,000 to 700,000 distinct CDR3 sequences in the sample, around 13% were seen once. Sample: PBMCs from blood, taken approximately 15 days before vaccination. The source of these receptors is a man between 50 and 59 years old who received an inactivated influenza vaccine.

The CDR3 coding sequence is TGTGCCAGCAGCTTAGACTTGTGGTCACCCCTCCACTTT. Protein sequence: CASSLDLWSPLHF. This chain joins TRBV7-2 and TRBJ1-6; D gene unclear. V was shortened by 1 base and J by 10 bases, with 8 bases between the two germline ends. The CDR3 is made up of 13 amino acids. The germline V gene has CDR1 SGHTA and CDR2 FQGNSA.

The genes are TRBV13 and TRBJ2-7, with no clear D. This CDR3 is 15 amino acids long. Trimming removed 0 bases from V and 1 base from J, with 10 bases in between. Germline CDR1 PRHDT, CDR2 FYEKMQ (reference sequence). The CDR3 region is CASSLGLGKSYEQYF. CDR3 bases: TGTGCCAGCAGCTTAGGGCTTGGCAAGTCCTACGAGCAGTACTTC.

The chain links TRBV6-5 to TRBJ2-7; 7 bases line up with TRBD1. V gave up 0 bases and J gave up 3 bases; unmatched junction bases: 5. The CDR3 consists of 15 residues. The germline gives CDR1 MNHEY, CDR2 SVGAGI. The CDR3 is CASSYSQGELYEQYF. The CDR3 DNA reads TGTGCCAGCAGTTACTCGCAGGGGGAACTCTACGAGCAGTACTTC.

This clonotype has a count of ten or more. V and J are TRBV12-3 or TRBV12-4 and TRBJ1-6, with D unresolved. V lost 3 bases and J lost 0, with 9 bases in between. The CDR3 runs to 16 residues. CDR3 DNA sequence: TGTGCCAGCAGTTTCCGGCCTAGCTCCTATAATTCACCCCTCCACTTT. Translated: CASSFRPSSYNSPLHF.

The sample holds many counts of this clonotype. The chain couples TRBV20-1 to TRBJ2-1; D ambiguous. CDR3 length: 15 amino acids. Germline V gives CDR1 DFQATT, CDR2 SNEGSKA (reference sequence). Between the trimmed V and J ends, which lost 1 base and 5 bases, there was a span of 15 bases. The DNA for the CDR3 is TGCAGTGCTAGAGTCGAAGATCCCCGGGACAATGAGCAGTTCTTC. Protein product: CSARVEDPRDNEQFF.

This clonotype was observed a few times. This sequence joins TRBV27 and TRBJ2-6; D remains ambiguous. The length of the CDR3 is 20 residues. Germline V gives CDR1 MNHEY, CDR2 SMNVEV (reference sequence). Trimming removed 1 base from V and 4 bases from J, with 23 bases in between. CDR3 sequence: CASSLYVLSALPRGANVLTF. As DNA, the CDR3 is TGTGCCAGCAGTTTATATGTTTTATCAGCGCTTCCCCGGGGGGCCAACGTCCTGACTTTC.